These 13 T cell receptor beta chains originate from one sample sequenced in a study of CD8 T cells in Susac syndrome. RNA amounts of about 0.5 to 1 ug underwent reverse transcription with random hexamers. One entry per CDR3 protein, called by TCRdb with MiXCR from the immunoSEQ multiplex PCR reads. The table lists some 250,000 distinct CDR3 sequences, 90% to 97% of them singletons, with under 0.12% in the top ten. Sequenced input: CD4+ T cells from PBMCs. The receptors were sampled from a human donor with Susac syndrome.

The genes are TRBV12-2 and TRBJ1-4; the listed D gene, TRBD1, was not tested against the DNA. TRBV12-2 is classified as a pseudogene. This CDR3 is built from 17 residues. This chain's CDR3 is CASRLPCRTAQNEKLFF. CDR3 bases: TGTGCAAGTCGCTTACCGTGTAGGACAGCCCAGAATGAAAAACTGTTTTTT.

This chain links TRBV7-9 with TRBJ1-1; D is undetermined. The CDR3 is 12 amino acids. Trimming removed 2 bases at V and 11 bases at J, with 12 bases between. Looked up from germline, CDR1 is SEHNR and CDR2 is FQNEAQ (reference sequence). CDR3 DNA: TGTGCCAGCAGCTTAAGAGCTCGTGGGGCTTTCTTT. It yields the protein CASSLRARGAFF.

The genes are TRBV30 and TRBJ2-4; D unclear. The V and J ends lost 3 bases and 4 bases respectively, with 10 bases between them. This CDR3 has 13 amino acids. Germline values: CDR1 GTSNPN, CDR2 SVGIG (reference sequence). The CDR3 loop is CAWRDQNKNIQYF. Written as DNA, the CDR3 is TGTGCCTGGAGAGATCAGAATAAAAACATTCAGTACTTC.

This chain links TRBV20-1 with TRBJ2-3; D gene uncertain. The CDR3 loop spans 15 amino acids. V was cut by 4 bases and J by 0 bases, with 14 bases left in between. Germline assignment: CDR1 DFQATT and CDR2 SNEGSKA (reference sequence). The CDR3, as DNA: TGCAGTGCTACTCACCCAGTTTCTAGCACAGATACGCAGTATTTT. It encodes CSATHPVSSTDTQYF.

This clonotype appeared once. The chain has TRBV9 and TRBJ2-3; TRBD1 or TRBD2 may be the D gene (5 bases each). Germline CDR1 is SGDLS and CDR2 is YYNGEE. The germline V and J ends were trimmed by 0 bases and 6 bases, with 14 bases remaining between them. The CDR3 totals 15 residues. CDR3 nucleotides: TGTGCCAGCAGCGTAGAGAACGGGGACCGGGATACGCAGTATTTT. Its protein product is CASSVENGDRDTQYF.

This rearrangement joins TRBV12-3 or TRBV12-4 to TRBJ2-2, with a weak D call TRBD2 (5 bases). V lost 6 bases, J lost 1 base, and 9 bases lay in between. The length of the CDR3 is 14 residues. The CDR3 is CASRTRENTGELFF. DNA of the CDR3: TGTGCCAGCAGGACTCGGGAGAACACCGGGGAGCTGTTTTTT.

The chain combines TRBV29-1 with TRBJ1-1; no clear D. V was clipped by 4 bases and J by 11 bases, with 11 bases between them. CDR1 is SQVTM and CDR2 is ANQGSEA in the germline V gene. This CDR3 has 10 residues. DNA of the CDR3: TGCAGCGTTGGGGGAAAGATCGCTTTCTTT. Amino acids: CSVGGKIAFF.

The V call is TRBV29-1, the J call TRBJ2-1; 8 bases align to TRBD2. The length of the CDR3 is 14 residues. V trimming: 7 bases; J trimming: 14 bases; junction bases outside the gene matches: 19. Germline CDR1 reads SQVTM; CDR2 reads ANQGSEA. The CDR3 spells CSAGGVATVSKEFF. CDR3 DNA sequence: TGCAGCGCGGGGGGGGTGGCGACCGTCTCGAAGGAGTTCTTC.

This clonotype was found once. The CDR3: CASSLEGPSTDTQYF. As DNA, the CDR3 is TGTGCCAGCAGCTTGGAAGGTCCTAGCACAGATACGCAGTATTTT. This rearrangement joins TRBV5-4 to TRBJ2-3; D not certain. The CDR3 is made up of 15 amino acids. CDR1 SGHNT and CDR2 YYREEE come from the germline V gene (reference sequence). The V end was cut by 0 bases, the J end by 0 bases, with 8 bases between.

J is TRBJ1-2 and V is TRBV3-1; a possible D gene is TRBD1 (5 bases). CDR1 is LGHDT, CDR2 YNNKEL, per germline (reference sequence). The CDR3 has 14 amino acids. V was clipped by 7 bases and J by 4 bases, with 16 bases between them. The CDR3 region has the DNA TGTGCCAGCACCATACGAGGGGCCGTCTATGGCTACACCTTC. Amino acid sequence: CASTIRGAVYGYTF.

This rearrangement joins TRBV12-5 to TRBJ1-2; unclear D gene. The germline CDR1 and CDR2 sequences are LGHNT and FRNRAP. V was cut by 1 base and J by 2 bases, with 5 bases left in between. CDR3 length equals 13 residues. The CDR3 DNA reads TGTGCTAGTGGTTTGGAACAAAACTATGGCTACACCTTC. Translating gives CASGLEQNYGYTF.

V usage is TRBV19 and J usage is TRBJ1-2; perhaps TRBD1 as D (6 bases). The CDR3 sequence is 13 residues long. Germline V CDR1 and CDR2: LNHDA, SQIVND (reference sequence). Trimming removed 5 bases at V and 10 bases at J, with 17 bases between. CDR3 amino acids: CASSGHRDNLYTF. The CDR3 region has the DNA TGTGCCAGTAGTGGTCATCGGGACAACCTCTACACCTTC.

The chain couples TRBV20-1 to TRBJ1-2; possible D gene TRBD1, 5 bases. From germline, CDR1 is DFQATT and CDR2 SNEGSKA (reference sequence). The CDR3 has 12 amino acids. Trimming took 6 bases from V and 8 from J, leaving 16 bases between them. In DNA form, the CDR3 reads TGCAGTGCCGGGGAGGCAGGGCGAGGCTACACCTTC. Amino acid sequence: CSAGEAGRGYTF.